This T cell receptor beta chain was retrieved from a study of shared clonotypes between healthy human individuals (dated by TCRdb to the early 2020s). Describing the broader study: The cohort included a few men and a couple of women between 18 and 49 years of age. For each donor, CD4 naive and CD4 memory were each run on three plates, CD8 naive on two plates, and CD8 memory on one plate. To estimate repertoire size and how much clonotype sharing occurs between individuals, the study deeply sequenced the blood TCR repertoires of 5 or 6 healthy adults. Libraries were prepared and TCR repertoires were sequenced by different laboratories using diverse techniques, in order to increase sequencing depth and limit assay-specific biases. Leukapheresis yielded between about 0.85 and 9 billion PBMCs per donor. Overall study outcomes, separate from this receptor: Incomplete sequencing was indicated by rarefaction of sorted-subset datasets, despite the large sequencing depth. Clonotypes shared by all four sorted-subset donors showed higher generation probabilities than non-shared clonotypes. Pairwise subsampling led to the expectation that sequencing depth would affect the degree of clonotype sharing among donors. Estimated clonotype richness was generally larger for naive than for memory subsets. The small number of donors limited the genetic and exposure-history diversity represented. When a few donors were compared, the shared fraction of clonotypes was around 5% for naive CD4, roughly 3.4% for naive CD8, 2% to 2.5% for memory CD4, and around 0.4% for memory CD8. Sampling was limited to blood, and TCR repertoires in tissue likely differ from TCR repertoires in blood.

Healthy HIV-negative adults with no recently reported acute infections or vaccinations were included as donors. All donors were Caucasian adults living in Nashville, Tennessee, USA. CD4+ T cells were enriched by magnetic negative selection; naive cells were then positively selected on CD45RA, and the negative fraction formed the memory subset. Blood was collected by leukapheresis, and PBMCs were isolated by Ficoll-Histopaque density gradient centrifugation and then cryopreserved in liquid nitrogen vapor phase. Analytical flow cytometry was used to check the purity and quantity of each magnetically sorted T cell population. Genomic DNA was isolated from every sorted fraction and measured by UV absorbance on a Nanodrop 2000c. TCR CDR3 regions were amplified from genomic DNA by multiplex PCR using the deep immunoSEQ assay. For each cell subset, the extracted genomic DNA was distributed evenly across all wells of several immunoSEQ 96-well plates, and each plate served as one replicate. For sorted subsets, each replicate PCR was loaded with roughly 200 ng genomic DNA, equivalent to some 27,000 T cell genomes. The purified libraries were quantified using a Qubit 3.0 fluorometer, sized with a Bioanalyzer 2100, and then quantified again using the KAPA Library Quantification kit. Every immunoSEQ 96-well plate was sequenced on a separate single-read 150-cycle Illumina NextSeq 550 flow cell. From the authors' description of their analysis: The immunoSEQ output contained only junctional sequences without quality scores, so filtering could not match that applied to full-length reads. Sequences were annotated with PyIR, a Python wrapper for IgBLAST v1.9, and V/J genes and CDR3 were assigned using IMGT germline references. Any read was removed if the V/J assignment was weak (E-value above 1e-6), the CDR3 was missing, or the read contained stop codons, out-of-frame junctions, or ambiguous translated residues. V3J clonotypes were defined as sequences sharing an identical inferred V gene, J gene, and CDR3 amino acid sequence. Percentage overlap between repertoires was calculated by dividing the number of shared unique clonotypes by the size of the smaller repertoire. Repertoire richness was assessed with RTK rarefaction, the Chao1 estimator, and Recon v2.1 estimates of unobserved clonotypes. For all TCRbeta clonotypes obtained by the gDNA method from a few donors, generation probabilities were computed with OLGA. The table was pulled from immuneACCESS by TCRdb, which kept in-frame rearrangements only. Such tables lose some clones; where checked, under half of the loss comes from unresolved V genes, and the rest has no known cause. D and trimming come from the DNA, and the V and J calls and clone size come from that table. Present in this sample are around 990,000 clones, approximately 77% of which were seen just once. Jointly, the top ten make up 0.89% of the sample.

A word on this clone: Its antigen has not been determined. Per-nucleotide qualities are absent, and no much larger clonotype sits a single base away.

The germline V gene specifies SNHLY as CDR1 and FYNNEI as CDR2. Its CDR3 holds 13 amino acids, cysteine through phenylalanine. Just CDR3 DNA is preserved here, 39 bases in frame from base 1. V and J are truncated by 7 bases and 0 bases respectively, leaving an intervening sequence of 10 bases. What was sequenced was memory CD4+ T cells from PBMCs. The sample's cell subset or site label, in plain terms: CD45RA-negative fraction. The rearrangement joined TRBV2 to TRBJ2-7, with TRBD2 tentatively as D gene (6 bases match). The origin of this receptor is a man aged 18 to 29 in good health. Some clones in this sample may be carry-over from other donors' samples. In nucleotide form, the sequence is TGTGCCAGCACTGGAGGGCTCTCCTACGAGCAGTACTTC. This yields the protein CASTGGLSYEQYF.